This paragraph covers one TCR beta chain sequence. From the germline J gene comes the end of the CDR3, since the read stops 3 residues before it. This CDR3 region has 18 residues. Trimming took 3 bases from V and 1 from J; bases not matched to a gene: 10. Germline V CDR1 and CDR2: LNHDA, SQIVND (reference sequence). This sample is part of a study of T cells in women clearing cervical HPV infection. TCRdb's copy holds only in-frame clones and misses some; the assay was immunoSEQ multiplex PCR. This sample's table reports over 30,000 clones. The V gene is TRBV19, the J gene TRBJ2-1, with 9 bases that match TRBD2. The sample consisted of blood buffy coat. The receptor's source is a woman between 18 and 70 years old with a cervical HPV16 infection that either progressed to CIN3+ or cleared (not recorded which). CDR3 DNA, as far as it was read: TGTGCCAGTAGTATCAGCGGGGGGTCCTCGGGGTCCTACAATGAG. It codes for CASSISGGSSGSYNE. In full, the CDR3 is CASSISGGSSGSYNEQFF.